Following are 29 T cell receptor beta chains from one sample sequenced in a study of cytomegalovirus exposure and HLA in healthy donors. Sequencing was performed with immunoSEQ multiplex PCR; in TCRdb, only in-frame clones are kept and a portion is missing. The sample carries 100,000 to 150,000 clones, more than 95% recorded once. The sample consisted of PBMCs. These receptors all stem from a man aged 18 to 29 in good health and CMV-seronegative.

The chain employs TRBV9 and TRBJ2-3; 8 bases match TRBD2. Germline values: CDR1 SGDLS, CDR2 YYNGEE. This CDR3 is 16 amino acids long. The trim removed 1 base at V and 3 bases at J, leaving 7 bases unmatched. The CDR3 bases are TGTGCCAGCAGCGTAACAGCGGGAGTCAGTACAGATACGCAGTATTTT. Amino acids: CASSVTAGVSTDTQYF.

The rearrangement uses TRBV25-1 and TRBJ2-1; D is ambiguous. Germline V gene lookup returns CDR1 MGHDK and CDR2 SYGVNS. There are 10 residues in the CDR3. With 8 bases removed from V and 9 bases from J, the gap between germline ends came to 8 bases. This CDR3 is CASAAGEQFF. As DNA, the CDR3 is TGTGCCAGCGCCGCAGGTGAGCAGTTCTTC. The full variable domain, in which reference TRBV25-1 and TRBJ2-1 provide the parts outside the CDR3, is EADIYQTPRYLVIGTGKKITLECSQTMGHDKMYWYQQDPGMELHLIHYSYGVNSTEKGDLSSESTVSRIRTEHFPLTLESARPSHTSQYLCASAAGEQFFGPGTRLTVL.

This rearrangement joins TRBV28 to TRBJ1-5; 7 nucleotides line up with TRBD1. The V segment lost 6 bases and the J segment 1 base; nucleotides outside the gene matches: 6. The CDR3 extends over 15 amino acids. Germline V gene lookup returns CDR1 MDHEN and CDR2 SYDVKM. The CDR3: CASSWTGRSNQPQHF. The CDR3 DNA reads TGTGCCAGCAGCTGGACAGGCCGAAGCAATCAGCCCCAGCATTTT.

The chain links TRBV5-1 to TRBJ2-1; D is unresolved. There are 16 residues in the CDR3. V lost 6 bases and J 0 bases, leaving 16 bases between the germline ends. The germline V gene has CDR1 SGHRS and CDR2 YFSETQ. The CDR3 loop is CASTTATWSSYNEQFF. The CDR3 region has the DNA TGCGCCAGCACCACCGCCACCTGGAGCTCCTACAATGAGCAGTTCTTC.

This chain links TRBV27 with TRBJ2-2; D is unclear. Per the germline V gene, CDR1 is MNHEY and CDR2 is SMNVEV (reference sequence). The ends were cut back, 3 bases at V and 0 bases at J, with 8 bases in the middle. This CDR3 is 15 amino acids long. The CDR3 spells CASSFWQANTGELFF. The CDR3 coding sequence is TGTGCCAGCAGTTTCTGGCAGGCGAACACCGGGGAGCTGTTTTTT.

The V gene is TRBV9, the J gene TRBJ2-7; no clear D gene. CDR3 length: 12 residues. Germline CDR1 and CDR2: SGDLS and YYNGEE. The V and J ends lost 3 bases and 0 bases respectively, with 4 bases between them. CDR3 DNA sequence: TGTGCCAGCAGCGGGAGCTCCTACGAGCAGTACTTC. Translation gives CASSGSSYEQYF.

The chain uses TRBV29-1 and TRBJ2-2, with 8 bases lining up with TRBD1. CDR1 and CDR2 (germline): SQVTM, ANQGSEA. The CDR3 is 15 amino acids. V was clipped by 4 bases and J by 1 base; unmatched bases: 5. This CDR3 reads CSVVRGTGNTGELFF. The CDR3 coding sequence is TGCAGCGTTGTCCGAGGGACAGGGAACACCGGGGAGCTGTTTTTT.

This clone was detected once. This chain uses TRBV7-2 with TRBJ1-2; D unclear. The CDR3 consists of 13 residues. The germline CDR1 and CDR2 sequences are SGHTA and FQGNSA. V lost 3 bases and J 5 bases, leaving 10 bases between the germline ends. The CDR3 sequence is CASSFSGPYGYTF. CDR3 coding DNA: TGTGCCAGCAGCTTCAGCGGTCCTTATGGCTACACCTTC.

This chain joins TRBV4-1 and TRBJ2-1; TRBD2 agrees at 14 bases. After removal of 1 base from V and 3 bases from J, the junction contained 14 bases not matched to a gene. The germline gives CDR1 MGHRA, CDR2 YSYEKL. The CDR3 covers 21 residues. CDR3 protein: CASSQGHGGGLAGVFYNEQFF. For the CDR3, the DNA is TGCGCCAGCAGCCAAGGGCACGGGGGGGGACTAGCGGGAGTTTTCTACAATGAGCAGTTCTTC.

The rearrangement links TRBV19 to TRBJ1-2, with D tentatively TRBD1 (6 bases). Germline CDR1 LNHDA, CDR2 SQIVND (reference sequence). V was pared by 5 bases and J by 4 bases, with 11 bases between. The CDR3 sequence is 13 residues long. The DNA for the CDR3 is TGTGCCAGTAGTTTTACAGGGATCTATGGCTACACCTTC. Translated: CASSFTGIYGYTF.

The V and J genes are TRBV15 and TRBJ1-1; 9 positions match TRBD1. V gave up 1 base and J gave up 6 bases; unmatched junction bases: 6. The V gene's germline CDR1 is LNHNV and CDR2 YYDKDF (reference sequence). The CDR3 has 15 amino acids. CDR3 region: CATSRGGTGRAEAFF. CDR3 DNA: TGTGCCACCAGCAGAGGGGGGACAGGGAGGGCTGAAGCTTTCTTT.

CDR3 nucleotides: TGTGCCAGCACCTTCCGGACAGGGCGGATGGGCTACACCTTC. Its protein is CASTFRTGRMGYTF. The chain employs TRBV6-5 and TRBJ1-2; 8 bases are shared with TRBD1. Germline values: CDR1 MNHEY, CDR2 SVGAGI. CDR3 length equals 14 residues. With 7 bases clipped from V and 8 bases from J, the junction kept 12 bases outside the gene matches.

The J gene is TRBJ1-4, the V gene TRBV5-4, with D possibly being TRBD1 (5 bases). V was clipped by 0 bases and J by 5 bases, with 8 bases between them. This CDR3 has 14 residues. Germline assignment: CDR1 SGHNT and CDR2 YYREEE (reference sequence). CDR3 nucleotide sequence: TGTGCCAGCAGCTTGGGGAGGGGAAATGAAAAACTGTTTTTT. Translating it yields CASSLGRGNEKLFF.

The V gene is TRBV7-9, the J gene TRBJ2-2; D might be TRBD1 (5 bases). The V end was cut by 3 bases, the J end by 3 bases, with 11 bases between. The CDR3 spans 15 residues. Germline V CDR1 and CDR2: SEHNR, FQNEAQ (reference sequence). Written as DNA, the CDR3 is TGTGCCAGCAGCTTCGACAGTTATTACACCGGGGAGCTGTTTTTT. Its protein is CASSFDSYYTGELFF.

This chain connects TRBV5-4 to TRBJ2-1; the match to TRBD2 covers 7 bases. The CDR3 sequence is 15 residues long. J was trimmed by 8 bases and V by 0 bases; bases with no gene match: 8. Germline assignment: CDR1 SGHNT and CDR2 YYREEE (reference sequence). CDR3 loop: CASSLGRGSGDEQFF. CDR3 in DNA: TGTGCCAGCAGCTTGGGGCGGGGGTCGGGCGATGAGCAGTTCTTC.

The chain recombines TRBV15 with TRBJ2-7; D is perhaps TRBD2 (6 bases). Germline V gene data show CDR1 as LNHNV and CDR2 as YYDKDF (reference sequence). Trimming removed 4 bases from V and 0 bases from J, with 16 bases in between. CDR3 size: 16 residues. CDR3: CATSTTEGGTSYEQYF. The CDR3 DNA sequence: TGTGCCACCAGCACCACAGAAGGCGGGACCTCCTACGAGCAGTACTTC.

This clone was observed a single time. The chain carries TRBV18 and TRBJ2-6, with 7 positions matching TRBD1. The length of the CDR3 is 17 residues. The V gene end was trimmed by 4 bases and the J gene end by 0 bases; junction bases not matched to a gene: 6. CDR1 and CDR2 from the germline V gene are KGHSH and LQKENI. CDR3 region: CASSLGQVSSGANVLTF. DNA for the CDR3: TGTGCCAGCTCACTAGGACAGGTTAGCTCTGGGGCCAACGTCCTGACTTTC.

The chain links TRBV11-2 to TRBJ2-7; D may be TRBD2 (6 bases). Trimming removed 6 bases at V and 2 bases at J, with 11 bases between. Germline V gene sequence: CDR1 SGHAT, CDR2 FQNNGV. The CDR3 is 13 amino acids. The CDR3 DNA sequence: TGTGCCAGCAGGGTTGGCGGGACCTACGAGCAGTACTTC. This sequence encodes CASRVGGTYEQYF.

The J gene is TRBJ1-1, the V gene TRBV30; D is unresolved. The CDR3 sequence is 14 residues long. The V end was cut by 5 bases, the J end by 0 bases, with 13 bases between. The V gene's germline CDR1 is GTSNPN and CDR2 SVGIG (reference sequence). CDR3 nucleotides: TGTGCCTGGTCGAGCCACGTCCTGAACACTGAAGCTTTCTTT. Its protein product is CAWSSHVLNTEAFF.

This rearrangement joins TRBV11-3 to TRBJ1-2; no clear D gene. The CDR3 has 14 residues. V was shortened by 3 bases and J by 9 bases, with 17 bases between the two germline ends. Germline CDR1 SGHNT, CDR2 YENEEA. CDR3 loop: CASSFERVSPSYTF. The CDR3 DNA follows: TGTGCCAGCAGCTTTGAGCGAGTGAGCCCCAGCTACACCTTC.

This clone has a single count. The V gene is TRBV14, the J gene TRBJ2-2; TRBD2 matches at 9 bases. This CDR3 contains 17 residues. Germline V gives CDR1 SGHDN, CDR2 FVKESK. The V gene end was trimmed by 0 bases and the J gene end by 0 bases; junction bases not matched to a gene: 2. The CDR3 is CASSQDLAGTNTGELFF. The CDR3 DNA reads as TGTGCCAGCAGCCAAGATCTAGCGGGAACGAACACCGGGGAGCTGTTTTTT.

The chain couples TRBV19 to TRBJ1-2, with TRBD1 matching over 9 bases. V trimming: 5 bases; J trimming: 6 bases; junction bases outside the gene matches: 10. The CDR3 runs 15 residues. CDR1 and CDR2 (germline): LNHDA, SQIVND (reference sequence). CDR3 protein: CASSLRTGAGDGYTF. Here the CDR3 DNA reads TGTGCCAGTAGTTTAAGGACAGGGGCAGGCGATGGCTACACCTTC.

This chain connects TRBV28 to TRBJ1-4; D not certain. V dropped 2 bases and J dropped 6 bases, with 22 bases sitting between them. The CDR3 loop spans 18 amino acids. Germline CDR1 and CDR2: MDHEN and SYDVKM. The CDR3 spells CASSLNTQLAEEDEKLFF. Here the CDR3 DNA reads TGTGCCAGCAGTTTAAATACCCAACTTGCCGAAGAAGATGAAAAACTGTTTTTT.

This clone was found once. The chain couples TRBV28 to TRBJ2-1; tentative D call: TRBD1 (5 bases). Germline CDR1 and CDR2: MDHEN and SYDVKM. V was clipped by 5 bases and J by 3 bases, with 8 bases between them. The CDR3 spans 13 residues. This CDR3 is CASSDDSYNEQFF. CDR3 bases: TGTGCCAGCAGTGACGACAGCTACAATGAGCAGTTCTTC.

The V and J genes are TRBV30 and TRBJ2-1; 7 bases agree with TRBD2. CDR1 GTSNPN and CDR2 SVGIG come from the germline V gene (reference sequence). Trimming removed 1 base from V and 6 bases from J; junction bases left unmatched: 9. The CDR3 consists of 15 residues. For the CDR3, the DNA is TGTGCCTGGAGTGAAGCCGGGAGGTGGGGCAATGAGCAGTTCTTC. The encoded protein is CAWSEAGRWGNEQFF.

The chain carries TRBV20-1 and TRBJ2-1; D is unresolved. The V and J ends lost 0 bases and 8 bases respectively, with 5 bases between them. CDR3 length: 11 residues. The germline gives CDR1 DFQATT, CDR2 SNEGSKA (reference sequence). CDR3 in amino acids: CSARDVDEQFF. The CDR3 nucleotides are TGCAGTGCTAGAGATGTCGATGAGCAGTTCTTC.

The sample holds one count of this clone. The chain recombines TRBV2 with TRBJ1-3; a possible D gene is TRBD1 (6 bases). From germline, CDR1 is SNHLY and CDR2 FYNNEI. CDR3 size: 18 residues. Trimming stripped 4 bases from V and 0 bases from J, with 19 bases between. The CDR3 DNA follows: TGTGCCAGCAGTGGCAGCGTGCAGGGGCTGAGCTCTGGAAACACCATATATTTT. Its translation: CASSGSVQGLSSGNTIYF.

CDR3: CASADTSVTDTQYF. CDR3 sequence (DNA): TGTGCCAGCGCGGACACCTCTGTCACAGATACGCAGTATTTT. V and J are TRBV18 and TRBJ2-3; maybe TRBD1 (5 bases). Germline V gene sequence: CDR1 KGHSH, CDR2 LQKENI. Deletions cut 8 bases from V and 2 bases from J, with 14 bases between. CDR3 size: 14 residues. Looking up the rest from reference TRBV18 and TRBJ2-3 gives the full variable domain: NAGVMQNPRHLVRRRGQEARLRCSPMKGHSHVYWYRQLPEEGLKFMVYLQKENIIDESGMPKERFSAEFPKEGPSILRIQQVVRGDSAAYFCASADTSVTDTQYFGPGTRLTVL.

This sequence joins TRBV7-6 and TRBJ1-3, with D uncertain. Trimming took off 3 bases at V and 0 bases at J, with 9 bases between the two ends. In germline, CDR1 is SGHVS, CDR2 FNYEAQ. This CDR3 spans 15 amino acids. The CDR3 DNA reads as TGTGCCAGCAGCTTTGACACTAGCTCTGGAAACACCATATATTTT. Protein sequence: CASSFDTSSGNTIYF.